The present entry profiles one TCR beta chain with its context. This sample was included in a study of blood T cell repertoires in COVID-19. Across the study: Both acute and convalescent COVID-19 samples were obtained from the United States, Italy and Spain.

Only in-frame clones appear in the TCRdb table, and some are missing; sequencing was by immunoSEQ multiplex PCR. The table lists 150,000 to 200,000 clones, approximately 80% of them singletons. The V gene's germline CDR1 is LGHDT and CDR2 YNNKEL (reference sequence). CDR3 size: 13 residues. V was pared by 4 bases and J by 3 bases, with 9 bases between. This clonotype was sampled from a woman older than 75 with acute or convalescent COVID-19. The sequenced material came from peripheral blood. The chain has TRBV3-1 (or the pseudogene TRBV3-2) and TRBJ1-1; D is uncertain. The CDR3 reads CASSPAGYTEAFF. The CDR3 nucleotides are TGTGCCAGCAGCCCCGCAGGCTACACTGAAGCTTTCTTT.